This TCR beta chain was recorded in a study of T cell changes during pregnancy in multiple sclerosis. Using immunoSEQ multiplex PCR, the repertoire was profiled, and TCRdb retains in-frame clones only, with some absent. The sample lists over 70,000 clones; 92% were seen once. With 0 bases clipped from V and 6 bases from J, the junction kept 6 bases outside the gene matches. The germline CDR1 and CDR2 sequences are SGHTA and FQGNSA. This CDR3 spans 15 amino acids. The chain couples TRBV7-2 to TRBJ2-3, with TRBD1 matching over 7 bases. The specimen comprised peripheral blood, sampled in the first trimester of pregnancy. The sequence was obtained from a female donor in good health, enrolled as a control in a pregnancy study. This chain's CDR3 is CASSLAVLQGDTQYF. CDR3 bases: TGTGCCAGCAGCTTAGCGGTCTTACAGGGGGATACGCAGTATTTT. Filled out from reference TRBV7-2 and TRBJ2-3, the complete variable domain reads GAGVSQSPSNKVTEKGKDVELRCDPISGHTALYWYRQSLGQGLEFLIYFQGNSAPDKSGLPSDRFSAERTGGSVSTLTIQRTQQEDSAVYLCASSLAVLQGDTQYFGPGTRLTVL.